Each of the 20 T cell receptor beta chains below was sequenced from the same sample in a study of identical twins. TCRdb fed the 5' RACE reads into MiXCR, producing one record per CDR3 protein. In the table there are roughly 290,000 distinct CDR3 sequences, over 8.5% of which are singletons. These data were likewise used in another study, on yellow fever vaccine responses in identical twins.

The sequencing input was CD8+ T cells sorted from blood. These receptor sequences come from a woman aged 18 to 35 in good health.

This clonotype has a handful of counts. The V and J genes are TRBV6-1 and TRBJ2-1; 9 bases line up with TRBD2. V was pared by 3 bases and J by 7 bases, with 4 bases of the junction left unmatched. Germline V gives CDR1 MNHNS, CDR2 SASEGT. This CDR3 spans 14 amino acids. CDR3 in amino acids: CASSDFSGGNEQFF. CDR3 nucleotides: TGTGCCAGCAGTGATTTTAGCGGGGGTAATGAGCAGTTCTTC.

This clonotype was found many times. The chain carries TRBV12-3 or TRBV12-4 and TRBJ2-1, with D perhaps TRBD1 (5 bases). The CDR3 runs to 15 residues. The germline V and J ends were trimmed by 7 bases and 1 base, with 14 bases remaining between them. CDR3 sequence reads: CASTPLDSSYNEQFF. Here the CDR3 DNA reads TGTGCCAGCACCCCTCTCGACAGTTCCTACAATGAGCAGTTCTTC.

This clonotype was counted at least ten times. CDR3 nucleotides: TGTGCCATCAGTGAGTCCAAAGTAACCCCCTACAATGAGCAGTTCTTC. Its protein is CAISESKVTPYNEQFF. The chain recombines TRBV10-3 with TRBJ2-1; D is ambiguous. Trimming left V 0 bases short and J 2 bases short, with 11 bases between. The CDR3 loop spans 16 amino acids. Looked up from germline, CDR1 is ENHRY and CDR2 is SYGVKD.

This clonotype has a count of ten or more. The J gene is TRBJ2-1, the V gene TRBV7-9; no definite D call. This CDR3 region has 17 residues. Trimming shortened V by 0 bases and J by 4 bases, and 16 bases separated the two germline ends. CDR1 SEHNR and CDR2 FQNEAQ come from the germline V gene (reference sequence). The CDR3 nucleotides read TGTGCCAGCAGCTTAGCTCTCCTGCCCTTCCCTTACAATGAGCAGTTCTTC. The encoded protein is CASSLALLPFPYNEQFF.

In its sample, this clonotype was seen many times. CDR3 loop: CASSLISGGVQETQYF. CDR3 bases: TGTGCCAGCAGTTTAATTAGCGGGGGGGTCCAAGAGACCCAGTACTTC. The V gene is TRBV12-3 or TRBV12-4, the J gene TRBJ2-5; 11 nucleotides line up with TRBD2. Germline trimming cut 2 bases from V and 1 base from J; bases unmatched to any gene: 3. The CDR3 covers 16 residues.

This clonotype appeared many times. The chain combines TRBV18 with TRBJ2-7; D is ambiguous. This CDR3 contains 13 residues. With 0 bases removed from V and 3 bases from J, the gap between germline ends came to 6 bases. Germline lookup yields CDR1 KGHSH and CDR2 LQKENI. The CDR3 protein is CASSPPNSYEQYF. In DNA form, the CDR3 reads TGTGCCAGCTCACCACCGAATAGCTACGAGCAGTACTTC.

This clonotype was seen ten or more times. The J gene is TRBJ2-7, the V gene TRBV25-1; D remains ambiguous. Trimming shortened V by 6 bases and J by 3 bases, and 6 bases separated the two germline ends. Germline CDR1 reads MGHDK; CDR2 reads SYGVNS. This CDR3 comprises 11 residues. The CDR3 loop is CASRDGYEQYF. The CDR3 DNA is TGTGCCAGCAGGGATGGCTACGAGCAGTACTTC.

The V gene is TRBV27, the J gene TRBJ2-5; TRBD2 is a possible D gene (6 bases). Trimming took 7 bases from V and 0 from J, leaving 12 bases between them. The CDR3 runs to 14 residues. Germline V gives CDR1 MNHEY, CDR2 SMNVEV (reference sequence). The CDR3: CASTRSGYQETQYF. CDR3 nucleotide sequence: TGTGCCAGCACTCGGAGCGGGTACCAAGAGACCCAGTACTTC.

This clonotype has at least ten counts. The chain joins TRBV3-1 to TRBJ2-5; no reliable D call. This CDR3 comprises 13 residues. V shed 3 bases and J shed 9 bases, with 14 bases lying between them. Germline V gene sequence: CDR1 LGHDT, CDR2 YNNKEL (reference sequence). In DNA form, the CDR3 reads TGTGCCAGCAGCCAGGGGTCCCCGGTCTCCCAGTACTTC. It specifies CASSQGSPVSQYF.

The gene calls are TRBV29-1 and TRBJ2-1; no clear D gene. Trimming stripped 1 base from V and 0 bases from J, with 7 bases between. The CDR3 loop spans 14 amino acids. Germline-derived CDR1 and CDR2 are SQVTM and ANQGSEA. CDR3 bases: TGCAGCGTTGAAGCATCGCTCTCCTACAATGAGCAGTTCTTC. Residues: CSVEASLSYNEQFF.

The chain combines TRBV10-3 with TRBJ2-7; D uncertain. CDR1 ENHRY and CDR2 SYGVKD come from the germline V gene. CDR3 length: 16 amino acids. V was pared by 0 bases and J by 3 bases, with 15 bases between. The CDR3, as DNA: TGTGCCATCAGTGAGTCTGGGTCAGCCATCCGCTACGAGCAGTACTTC. Amino acids: CAISESGSAIRYEQYF.

At least ten counts were recorded for this clonotype. The chain employs TRBV5-1 and TRBJ2-1; 10 bases agree with TRBD2. V shed 5 bases and J 6 bases; nucleotides not matched to a gene: 2. Germline V CDR1 and CDR2: SGHRS, YFSETQ. The CDR3 length is 13 residues. The CDR3 loop reads CASRLAGTNEQFF. CDR3 DNA sequence: TGCGCCAGCAGACTAGCGGGGACCAATGAGCAGTTCTTC.

This clonotype was seen a handful of times. This chain links TRBV11-2 with TRBJ2-6; TRBD1 aligns across 7 bases. Per germline, CDR1 SGHAT and CDR2 FQNNGV. The CDR3 length is 20 residues. The J segment lost 0 bases and the V segment lost 4 bases, leaving 15 bases of the junction unmatched. The CDR3 sequence: CASSSTADRNEYSGANVLTF. CDR3 in DNA: TGTGCCAGCAGCTCCACCGCGGACAGGAACGAATACTCTGGGGCCAACGTCCTGACTTTC.

This clonotype was counted many times. V gene TRBV9 combines with J gene TRBJ2-3; D gene uncertain. V lost 4 bases and J lost 6, with 12 bases in between. The CDR3 sequence is 13 residues long. Per germline, CDR1 SGDLS and CDR2 YYNGEE. Written as DNA, the CDR3 is TGTGCCAGCAGCCCCGCTGGGTGGGATACGCAGTATTTT. This encodes CASSPAGWDTQYF. Full variable domain (remainder filled in from reference TRBV9 and TRBJ2-3): DSGVTQTPKHLITATGQRVTLRCSPRSGDLSVYWYQQSLDQGLQFLIQYYNGEERAKGNILERFSAQQFPDLHSELNLSSLELGDSALYFCASSPAGWDTQYFGPGTRLTVL.

The chain carries TRBV20-1 and TRBJ2-1, with no clear D. The V end was cut by 5 bases, the J end by 0 bases, with 11 bases between. Germline V gene sequence: CDR1 DFQATT, CDR2 SNEGSKA (reference sequence). The CDR3 runs to 14 residues. The CDR3 DNA sequence: TGCAGTGCTGTATCTAGAGGCTCCTACAATGAGCAGTTCTTC. Protein product: CSAVSRGSYNEQFF.

V gene TRBV6-2 or TRBV6-3 combines with J gene TRBJ2-5; TRBD2 matches at 10 bases. J lost 4 bases, V lost 5 bases, and 7 bases had no gene match. CDR3 length: 15 amino acids. Germline CDR1 reads MNHEY; CDR2 reads SVGEGT. CDR3: CASSATSGMTETQYF. The DNA for the CDR3 is TGTGCCAGCAGTGCTACTAGCGGGATGACAGAGACCCAGTACTTC.

Many counts were recorded for this clonotype. J is TRBJ2-1 and V is TRBV9; 8 bases are a match to TRBD1. CDR3 length equals 14 residues. V shed 7 bases, J shed 7 bases, and the junction held 10 bases outside the gene matches. Germline V lookup: CDR1 SGDLS, CDR2 YYNGEE. In DNA, the CDR3 is TGTGCCAGCGGAGCCCAACAGGGGGTGAATGAGCAGTTCTTC. Amino acids: CASGAQQGVNEQFF.

There are a few counts of this clonotype. The chain uses TRBV18 and TRBJ2-7, with D tentatively TRBD1 (5 bases). V was cut by 5 bases and J by 4 bases, with 12 bases left in between. Germline loops: CDR1 KGHSH, CDR2 LQKENI. This CDR3 contains 13 residues. Here the CDR3 reads CASSMGRGYEQYF. The CDR3 nucleotides are TGTGCCAGCTCAATGGGGCGCGGTTACGAGCAGTACTTC.

This clonotype was counted at least ten times. This chain joins TRBV12-3 or TRBV12-4 and TRBJ2-5; D is possibly TRBD2 (6 bases). CDR3 length equals 14 residues. V lost 5 bases, J lost 5 bases, and 15 bases lay in between. CDR3 protein: CASSPGGGRETQYF. The CDR3 coding sequence is TGTGCCAGCAGTCCCGGGGGTGGGCGGGAGACCCAGTACTTC.

The V call is TRBV7-9, the J call TRBJ2-2; 8 bases agree with TRBD1. Trimming took 4 bases from V and 4 from J; bases not matched to a gene: 8. In germline, CDR1 is SEHNR, CDR2 FQNEAQ (reference sequence). This CDR3 spans 16 amino acids. The CDR3 nucleotides are TGTGCCAGCAGCTCCCGGACAGGGCTCAGCACCGGGGAGCTGTTTTTT. Protein sequence: CASSSRTGLSTGELFF.